The rows below give T cell receptor beta chains drawn from one sample of a study of cytomegalovirus exposure and HLA in healthy donors. The data were produced by immunoSEQ multiplex PCR, yet TCRdb's version contains in-frame clones alone and is incomplete. The sample holds about 54,000 clones. The sequencing sample was made of PBMCs. Source of these receptors: a woman between 35 and 50 years old in good health and CMV-seronegative. Both conserved end residues are trimmed from each CDR3.

j_gene: TRBJ2-7
v_gene: TRBV4-2
CDR3aa: ASSQEGTSAYEQY

j_gene: TRBJ2-1
v_gene: TRBV7-2
CDR3aa: ASSYYGGSSYNEQF

j_gene: TRBJ2-1
v_gene: TRBV14
CDR3aa: ASSQDDRTYYNEQF

j_gene: TRBJ2-5
v_gene: TRBV27
CDR3aa: ASSLSQQETQY

j_gene: TRBJ2-7
v_gene: TRBV4-3
CDR3aa: ASSQDSLGAGRLEQY

j_gene: TRBJ1-2
v_gene: TRBV28
CDR3aa: ASSSATGVALLYGYT

j_gene: TRBJ1-5
v_gene: TRBV6-6
CDR3aa: ASSAGWEQPQH

j_gene: TRBJ2-7
v_gene: TRBV5-1
CDR3aa: ASSLVTGGDYEQY

j_gene: TRBJ1-2
v_gene: TRBV19
CDR3aa: ASSIRSPDRGKDYGYT

j_gene: TRBJ1-4
v_gene: TRBV5-1
CDR3aa: ASSLGNGGGEEKLF

j_gene: TRBJ2-7
v_gene: TRBV19
CDR3aa: ASASREWVGEQY